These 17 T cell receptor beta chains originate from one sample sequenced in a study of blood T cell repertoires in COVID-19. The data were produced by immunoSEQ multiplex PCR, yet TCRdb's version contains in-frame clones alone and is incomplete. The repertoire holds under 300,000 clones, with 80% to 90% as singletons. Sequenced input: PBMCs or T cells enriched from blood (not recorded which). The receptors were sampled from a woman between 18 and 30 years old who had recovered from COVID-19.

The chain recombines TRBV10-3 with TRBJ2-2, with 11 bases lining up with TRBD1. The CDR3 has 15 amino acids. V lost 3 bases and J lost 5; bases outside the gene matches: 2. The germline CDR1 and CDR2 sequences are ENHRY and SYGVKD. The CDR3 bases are TGTGCCATCAGTGACGGGACAGGGGGGACCGGGGAGCTGTTTTTT. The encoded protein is CAISDGTGGTGELFF.

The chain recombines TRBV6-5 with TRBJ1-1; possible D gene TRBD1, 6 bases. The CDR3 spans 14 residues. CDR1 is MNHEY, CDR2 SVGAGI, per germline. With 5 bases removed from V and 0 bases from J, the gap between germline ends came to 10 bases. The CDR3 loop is CASSNGQLNTEAFF. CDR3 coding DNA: TGTGCCAGCAGTAACGGACAGTTGAACACTGAAGCTTTCTTT.

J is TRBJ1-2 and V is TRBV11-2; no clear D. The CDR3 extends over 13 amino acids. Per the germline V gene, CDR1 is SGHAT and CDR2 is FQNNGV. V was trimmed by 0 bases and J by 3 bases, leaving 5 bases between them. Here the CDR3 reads CASSLEVDYGYTF. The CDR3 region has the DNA TGTGCCAGCAGCTTAGAAGTAGACTATGGCTACACCTTC.

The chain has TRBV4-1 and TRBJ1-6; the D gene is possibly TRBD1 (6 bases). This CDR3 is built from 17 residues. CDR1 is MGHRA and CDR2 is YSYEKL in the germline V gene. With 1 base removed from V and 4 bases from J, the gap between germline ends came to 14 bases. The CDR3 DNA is TGCGCCAGCAGCCAAGTCCCCAGGGGCGGTTATAATTCACCCCTCCACTTT. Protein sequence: CASSQVPRGGYNSPLHF.

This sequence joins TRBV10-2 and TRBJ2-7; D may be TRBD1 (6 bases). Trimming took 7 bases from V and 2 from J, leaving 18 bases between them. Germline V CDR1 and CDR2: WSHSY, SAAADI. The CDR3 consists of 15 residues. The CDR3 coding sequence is TGCGCCAGCAACTCTCGGACAGAGCCCCCCTACGAGCAGTACTTC. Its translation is CASNSRTEPPYEQYF.

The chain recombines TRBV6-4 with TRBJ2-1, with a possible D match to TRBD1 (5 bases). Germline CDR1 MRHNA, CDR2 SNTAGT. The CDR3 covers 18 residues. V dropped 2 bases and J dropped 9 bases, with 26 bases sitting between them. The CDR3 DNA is TGTGCCAGCAGTGACCCTCGAGGCTGGGAAAGGGGCCAATTTGAGCAGTTCTTC. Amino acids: CASSDPRGWERGQFEQFF.

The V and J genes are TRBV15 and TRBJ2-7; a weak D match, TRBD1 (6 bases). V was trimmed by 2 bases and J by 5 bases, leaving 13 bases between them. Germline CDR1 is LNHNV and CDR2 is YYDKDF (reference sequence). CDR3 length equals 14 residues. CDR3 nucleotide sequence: TGTGCCACCAGCAGAACAGGGCGATCTCACGAGCAGTACTTC. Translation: CATSRTGRSHEQYF.

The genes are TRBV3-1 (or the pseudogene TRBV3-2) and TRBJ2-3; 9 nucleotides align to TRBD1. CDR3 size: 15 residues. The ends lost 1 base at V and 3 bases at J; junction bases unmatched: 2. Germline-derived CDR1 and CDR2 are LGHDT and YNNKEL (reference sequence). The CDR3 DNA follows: TGTGCCAGCAGCCAAGGGGACAGGGAAACAGATACGCAGTATTTT. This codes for CASSQGDRETDTQYF.

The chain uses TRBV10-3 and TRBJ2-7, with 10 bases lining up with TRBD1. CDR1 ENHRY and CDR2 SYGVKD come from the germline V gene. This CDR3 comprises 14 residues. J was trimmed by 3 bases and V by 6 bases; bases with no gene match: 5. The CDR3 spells CAIRGTGALYEQYF. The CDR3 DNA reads TGTGCCATCAGGGGGACAGGGGCGCTCTACGAGCAGTACTTC.

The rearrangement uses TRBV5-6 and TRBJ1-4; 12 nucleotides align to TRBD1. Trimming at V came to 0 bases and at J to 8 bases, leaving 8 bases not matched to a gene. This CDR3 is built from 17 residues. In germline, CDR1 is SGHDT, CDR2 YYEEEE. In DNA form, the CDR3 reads TGTGCCAGCAGCTTGGGGGACAGGGGGCGCCTCGACGAAAAACTGTTTTTT. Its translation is CASSLGDRGRLDEKLFF.

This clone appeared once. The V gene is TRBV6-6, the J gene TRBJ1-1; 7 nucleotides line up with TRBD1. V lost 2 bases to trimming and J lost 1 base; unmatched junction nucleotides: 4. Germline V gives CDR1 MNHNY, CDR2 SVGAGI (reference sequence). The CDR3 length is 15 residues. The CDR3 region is CASSYPQGGNTEAFF. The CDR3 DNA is TGTGCCAGCAGTTACCCCCAGGGGGGGAACACTGAAGCTTTCTTT.

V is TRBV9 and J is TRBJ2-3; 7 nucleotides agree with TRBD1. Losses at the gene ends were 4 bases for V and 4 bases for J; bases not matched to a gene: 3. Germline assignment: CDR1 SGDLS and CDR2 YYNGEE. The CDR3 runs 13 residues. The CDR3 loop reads CASSRQGADTQYF. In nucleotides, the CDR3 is TGTGCCAGCAGCCGACAGGGCGCAGATACGCAGTATTTT.

The CDR3 region is CASSLRRGESNEQFF. The CDR3 DNA follows: TGTGCCAGCAGCTTAAGGCGGGGGGAGAGCAATGAGCAGTTCTTC. The chain uses TRBV7-3 and TRBJ2-1; 8 bases agree with TRBD2. Germline-derived CDR1 and CDR2 are SGHTA and FQGTGA. The CDR3 loop spans 15 amino acids. The trim removed 1 base at V and 6 bases at J, leaving 5 bases unmatched.

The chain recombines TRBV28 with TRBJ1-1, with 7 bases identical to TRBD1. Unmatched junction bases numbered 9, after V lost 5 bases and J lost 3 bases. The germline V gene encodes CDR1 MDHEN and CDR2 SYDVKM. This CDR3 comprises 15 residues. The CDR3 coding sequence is TGTGCCAGCAGTGCACCCGGGACAGCCGACACTGAAGCTTTCTTT. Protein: CASSAPGTADTEAFF. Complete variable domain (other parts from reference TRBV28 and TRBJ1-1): DVKVTQSSRYLVKRTGEKVFLECVQDMDHENMFWYRQDPGLGLRLIYFSYDVKMKEKGDIPEGYSVSREKKERFSLILESASTNQTSMYLCASSAPGTADTEAFFGQGTRLTVV.

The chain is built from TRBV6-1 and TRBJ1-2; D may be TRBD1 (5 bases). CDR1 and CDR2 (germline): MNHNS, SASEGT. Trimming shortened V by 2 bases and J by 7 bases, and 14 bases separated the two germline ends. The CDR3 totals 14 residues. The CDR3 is CASSELVREGGYTF. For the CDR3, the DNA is TGTGCCAGCAGTGAACTGGTCAGGGAAGGTGGCTACACCTTC.

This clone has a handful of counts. DNA of the CDR3: TGCGCCAGCAGACTTGTCTGGTCCCGGGGCTACACCTTC. Translating gives CASRLVWSRGYTF. The V call is TRBV5-1, the J call TRBJ1-2, with D hard to call. V gave up 5 bases and J gave up 8 bases, with 16 bases separating them. Germline CDR1 SGHRS, CDR2 YFSETQ. This CDR3 comprises 13 residues.

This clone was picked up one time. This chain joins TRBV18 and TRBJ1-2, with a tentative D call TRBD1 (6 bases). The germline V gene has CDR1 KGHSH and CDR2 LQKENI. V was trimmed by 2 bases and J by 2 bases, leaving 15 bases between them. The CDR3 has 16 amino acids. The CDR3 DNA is TGTGCCAGCTCACCAAACATGGGGGCCACAAACTATGGCTACACCTTC. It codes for CASSPNMGATNYGYTF.